These T cell receptor beta chains were read from a single sample in a study of neurological immune-mediated disorders. Each CDR3 protein is one row after TCRdb ran MiXCR on the 5' RACE reads. Among 60,000 to 70,000 distinct CDR3 sequences listed, approximately 5.1% were seen once. The specimen sequenced was PBMCs. Every receptor here comes from a human donor with multiple sclerosis. The donor label of this sample is uncertain. Each CDR3 is given with its conserved first and last residue. Fields, in order: CDR3 protein, CDR3 DNA, J gene, V gene, clone size, D gene. The D gene is left open where the match is weak. Size is omitted from some rows. Given values are once, few, many or a class for expanded clones.

CSARGTGGGNTEAFF | TGCAGTGCTAGAGGGACAGGGGGAGGCAACACTGAAGCTTTCTTT | TRBJ1-1 | TRBV20-1 | many | TRBD1
CAISDNRANYGYTF | TGTGCCATCAGTGATAACAGGGCTAACTATGGCTACACCTTC | TRBJ1-2 | TRBV10-3 | many | .
CASSFFTGGTEAFF | TGCGCCAGCAGCTTTTTCACAGGGGGGACTGAAGCTTTCTTT | TRBJ1-1 | TRBV5-1 | many | TRBD1
CSASLGLAGVTDTQYF | TGCAGTGCTAGTTTGGGGCTAGCGGGGGTCACAGATACGCAGTATTTT | TRBJ2-3 | TRBV20-1 | few | TRBD2
CASSSDLARNNNEQFF | TGCGCCAGCAGCTCTGACCTAGCTCGGAATAACAATGAGCAGTTCTTC | TRBJ2-1 | TRBV5-1 | many | .
CSARGGGTRANTEAFF | TGCAGTGCTAGAGGGGGGGGGACCAGGGCGAACACTGAAGCTTTCTTT | TRBJ1-1 | TRBV20-1 | many | .
CASRPAGGNQPQHF | TGTGCCAGCCGACCGGCAGGGGGGAATCAGCCCCAGCATTTT | TRBJ1-5 | TRBV6-6 | many | TRBD1
CASSQSTTGSNQPQHF | TGTGCCAGCAGCCAATCAACTACAGGGAGCAATCAGCCCCAGCATTTT | TRBJ1-5 | TRBV4-2 | few | .
CASSLGPGRLNEAFF | TGTGCCAGCAGCTTAGGACCAGGGCGATTGAACGAAGCTTTCTTT | TRBJ1-1 | TRBV7-6 | many | .
CARGVPINTGELFF | TGTGCAAGGGGGGTCCCGATCAACACCGGGGAGCTGTTTTTT | TRBJ2-2 | TRBV7-2 | . | .
CASSIKETQYF | TGTGCCAGCAGTATAAAAGAGACCCAGTACTTC | TRBJ2-5 | TRBV6-6 | few | .
CASSLNRGGTDTQYF | TGCGCCAGCAGCTTGAATCGCGGGGGAACAGATACGCAGTATTTT | TRBJ2-3 | TRBV5-1 | many | TRBD2
CASSLSSLSYEQYF | TGTGCCAGCAGCCTCAGCAGCCTCTCCTACGAGCAGTACTTC | TRBJ2-7 | TRBV5-5 | many | .
CAISEIWLAGSTDTQYF | TGTGCCATCAGTGAGATATGGCTAGCGGGGAGCACAGATACGCAGTATTTT | TRBJ2-3 | TRBV10-3 | . | TRBD2
CASSQDRQGTYTGELFF | TGCGCCAGCAGCCAAGATCGACAGGGGACTTACACCGGGGAGCTGTTTTTT | TRBJ2-2 | TRBV4-3 | . | TRBD1
CSASRAPYEQYF | TGCAGTGCTAGTAGGGCTCCCTACGAGCAGTACTTC | TRBJ2-7 | TRBV20-1 | many | .
CASSAGHGDSPLHF | TGCGCCAGCAGCGCGGGACATGGGGACTCACCCCTCCACTTT | TRBJ1-6 | TRBV5-1 | many | .
CASSLVPARETQYF | TGCGCCAGCAGCTTGGTTCCAGCGCGAGAGACCCAGTACTTC | TRBJ2-5 | TRBV5-1 | many | .
CASSLERPYNEQFF | TGCGCCAGCAGCTTAGAACGGCCCTACAATGAGCAGTTCTTC | TRBJ2-1 | TRBV5-1 | many | .
CSAGPRDRANTEAFF | TGCAGTGCTGGGCCCCGGGACAGGGCGAACACTGAAGCTTTCTTT | TRBJ1-1 | TRBV20-1 | many | TRBD1
CASSWPAREINEQFF | TGTGCCAGCAGCTGGCCGGCCCGAGAGATCAATGAGCAGTTCTTC | TRBJ2-1 | TRBV5-4 | many | .
CASSPTGTALGELFF | TGCGCCAGCTCCCCTACCGGGACAGCACTCGGGGAGCTGTTTTTT | TRBJ2-2 | TRBV5-1 | many | TRBD1
CATSRDEAETQYF | TGTGCCACCAGCAGAGATGAGGCGGAGACCCAGTACTTC | TRBJ2-5 | TRBV15 | many | .